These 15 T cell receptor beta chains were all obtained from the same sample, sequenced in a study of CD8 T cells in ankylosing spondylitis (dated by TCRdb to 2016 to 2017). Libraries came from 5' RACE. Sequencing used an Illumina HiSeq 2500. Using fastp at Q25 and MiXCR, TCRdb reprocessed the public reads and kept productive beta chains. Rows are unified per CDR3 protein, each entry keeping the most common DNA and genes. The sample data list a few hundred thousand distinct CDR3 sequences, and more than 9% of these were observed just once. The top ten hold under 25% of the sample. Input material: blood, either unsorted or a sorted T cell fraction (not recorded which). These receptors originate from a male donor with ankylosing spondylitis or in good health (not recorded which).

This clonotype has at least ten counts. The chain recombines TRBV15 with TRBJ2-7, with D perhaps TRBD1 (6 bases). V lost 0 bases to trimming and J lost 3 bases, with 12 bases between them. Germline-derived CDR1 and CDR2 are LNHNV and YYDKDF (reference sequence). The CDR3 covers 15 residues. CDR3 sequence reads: CATSRDPGTHYEQYF. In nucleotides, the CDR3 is TGTGCCACCAGCAGAGATCCGGGGACACACTACGAGCAGTACTTC.

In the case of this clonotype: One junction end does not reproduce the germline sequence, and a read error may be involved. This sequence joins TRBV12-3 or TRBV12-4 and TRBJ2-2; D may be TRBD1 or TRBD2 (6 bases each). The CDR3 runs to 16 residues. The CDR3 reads CASSFLGGLDTGELIF. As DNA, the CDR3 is TGTGCCAGCAGTTTTCTCGGGGGCTTAGACACCGGGGAGCTGATTTTT.

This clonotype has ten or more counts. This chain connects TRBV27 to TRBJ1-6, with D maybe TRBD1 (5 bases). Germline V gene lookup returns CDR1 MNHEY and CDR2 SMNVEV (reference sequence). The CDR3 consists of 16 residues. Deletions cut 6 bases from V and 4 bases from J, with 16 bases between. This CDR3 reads CASRGIGGAYNSPLHF. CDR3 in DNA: TGTGCCAGCAGAGGGATCGGAGGGGCATATAATTCACCCCTCCACTTT.

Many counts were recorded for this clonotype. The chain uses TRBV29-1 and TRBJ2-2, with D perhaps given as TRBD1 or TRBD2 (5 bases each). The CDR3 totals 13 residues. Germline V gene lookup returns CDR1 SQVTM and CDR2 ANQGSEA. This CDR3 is CSGGDTNTGELFF. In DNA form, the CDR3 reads TGCAGTGGGGGAGACACGAACACCGGGGAGCTGTTTTTT.

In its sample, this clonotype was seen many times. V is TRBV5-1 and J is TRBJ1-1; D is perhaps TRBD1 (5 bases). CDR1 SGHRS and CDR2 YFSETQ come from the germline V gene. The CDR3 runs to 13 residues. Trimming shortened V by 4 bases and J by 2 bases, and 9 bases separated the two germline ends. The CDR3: CASSTGHNTEAFF. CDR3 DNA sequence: TGCGCCAGCAGCACCGGACACAACACTGAAGCTTTCTTT.

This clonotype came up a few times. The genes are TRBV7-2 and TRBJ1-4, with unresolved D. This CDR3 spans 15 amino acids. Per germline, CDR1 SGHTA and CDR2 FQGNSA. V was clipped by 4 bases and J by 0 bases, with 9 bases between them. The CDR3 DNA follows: TGTGCCAGCAGCTCCGCCCGAGCAACTAATGAAAAACTGTTTTTT. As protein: CASSSARATNEKLFF.

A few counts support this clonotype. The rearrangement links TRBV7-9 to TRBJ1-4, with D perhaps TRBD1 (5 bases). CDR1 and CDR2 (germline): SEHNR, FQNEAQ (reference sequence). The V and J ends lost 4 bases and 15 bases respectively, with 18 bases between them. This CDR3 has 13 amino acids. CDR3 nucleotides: TGTGCCAGCAGCTCTAACGATCTTTACAGGATGTTTTTT. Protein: CASSSNDLYRMFF.

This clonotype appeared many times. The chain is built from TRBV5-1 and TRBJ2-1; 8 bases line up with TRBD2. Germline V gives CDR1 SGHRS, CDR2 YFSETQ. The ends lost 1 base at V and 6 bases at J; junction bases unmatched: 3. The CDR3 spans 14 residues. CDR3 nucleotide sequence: TGCGCCAGCAGCTTGTACAGCGGGGGCAATGAGCAGTTCTTC. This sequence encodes CASSLYSGGNEQFF.

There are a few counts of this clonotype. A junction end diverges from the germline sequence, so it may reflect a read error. The CDR3: CASSPDNKGEQFF. The CDR3 nucleotides read TGTGCTAGCAGCCCGGATAACAAGGGTGAGCAGTTCTTC. The J gene is TRBJ2-1, the V gene TRBV7-7; D remains unclear. CDR1 SSHAT and CDR2 FNYEAQ come from the germline V gene (reference sequence). The CDR3 spans 13 residues.

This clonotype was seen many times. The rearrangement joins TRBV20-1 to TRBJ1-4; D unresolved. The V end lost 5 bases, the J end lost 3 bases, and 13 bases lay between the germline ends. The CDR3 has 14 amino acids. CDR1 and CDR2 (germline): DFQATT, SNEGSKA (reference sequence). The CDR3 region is CSADEWVSNEKLFF. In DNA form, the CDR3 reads TGCAGTGCTGACGAGTGGGTATCTAATGAAAAACTGTTTTTT.

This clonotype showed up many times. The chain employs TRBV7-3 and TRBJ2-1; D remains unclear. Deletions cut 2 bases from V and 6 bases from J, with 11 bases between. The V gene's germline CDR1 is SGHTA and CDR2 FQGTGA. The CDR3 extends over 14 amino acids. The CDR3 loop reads CASSLGSEGNEQFF. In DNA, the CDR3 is TGTGCCAGCAGCTTAGGGTCGGAAGGCAATGAGCAGTTCTTC.

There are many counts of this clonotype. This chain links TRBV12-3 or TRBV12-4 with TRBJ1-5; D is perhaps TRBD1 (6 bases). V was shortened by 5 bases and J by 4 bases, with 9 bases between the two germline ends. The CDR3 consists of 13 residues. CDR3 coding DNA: TGTGCCAGCAGTCCCCAGGGGAATCAGCCCCAGCATTTT. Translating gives CASSPQGNQPQHF.

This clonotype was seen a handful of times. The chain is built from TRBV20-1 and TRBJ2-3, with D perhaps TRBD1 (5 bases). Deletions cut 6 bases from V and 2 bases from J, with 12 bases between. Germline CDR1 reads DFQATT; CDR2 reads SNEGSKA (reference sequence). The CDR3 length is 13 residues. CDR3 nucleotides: TGCAGTGCCCCAAGGGGTCTCACAGATACGCAGTATTTT. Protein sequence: CSAPRGLTDTQYF.

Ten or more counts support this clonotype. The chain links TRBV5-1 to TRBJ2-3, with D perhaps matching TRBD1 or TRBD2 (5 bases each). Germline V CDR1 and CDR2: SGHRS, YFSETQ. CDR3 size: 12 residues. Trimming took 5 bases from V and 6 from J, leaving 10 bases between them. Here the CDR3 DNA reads TGCGCCAGCAGTTTTTGGGGGGATACGCAGTATTTT. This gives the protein CASSFWGDTQYF.

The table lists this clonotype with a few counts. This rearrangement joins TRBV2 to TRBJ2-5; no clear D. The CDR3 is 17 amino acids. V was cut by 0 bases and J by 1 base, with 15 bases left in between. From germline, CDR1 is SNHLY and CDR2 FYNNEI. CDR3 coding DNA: TGTGCCAGCAGTGAAGCGCTCTTAGGCACTACCCAAGAGACCCAGTACTTC. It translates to CASSEALLGTTQETQYF.